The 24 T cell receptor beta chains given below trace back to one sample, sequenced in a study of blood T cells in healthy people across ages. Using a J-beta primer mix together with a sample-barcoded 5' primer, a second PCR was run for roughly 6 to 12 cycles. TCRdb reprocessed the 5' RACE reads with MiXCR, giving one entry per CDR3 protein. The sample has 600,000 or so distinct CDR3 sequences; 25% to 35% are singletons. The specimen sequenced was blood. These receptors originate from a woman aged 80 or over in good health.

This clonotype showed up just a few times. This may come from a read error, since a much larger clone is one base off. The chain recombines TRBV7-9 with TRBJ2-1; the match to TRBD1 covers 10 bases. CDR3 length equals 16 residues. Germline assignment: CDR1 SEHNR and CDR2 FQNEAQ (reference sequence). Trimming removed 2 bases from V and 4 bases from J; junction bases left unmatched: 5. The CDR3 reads CASSLMRGQGYNEQFF. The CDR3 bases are TGTGCCAGCAGCTTAATGAGGGGACAGGGGTACAATGAGCAGTTCTTC.

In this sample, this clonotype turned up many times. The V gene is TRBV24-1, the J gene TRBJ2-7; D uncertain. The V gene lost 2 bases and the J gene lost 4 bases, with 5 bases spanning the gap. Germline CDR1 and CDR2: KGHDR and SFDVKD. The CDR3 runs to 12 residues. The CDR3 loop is CATSDWGYEQYF. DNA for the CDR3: TGTGCCACCAGTGATTGGGGTTACGAGCAGTACTTC.

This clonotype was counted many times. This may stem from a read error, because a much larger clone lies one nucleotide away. The CDR3 loop reads CSARDPASGGAEQYF. The CDR3 bases are TGCAGTGCTAGAGATCCAGCTAGCGGGGGGGCAGAGCAGTACTTC. The V and J genes are TRBV20-1 and TRBJ2-5; 12 bases fit TRBD2. The germline V gene encodes CDR1 DFQATT and CDR2 SNEGSKA (reference sequence). The CDR3 spans 15 residues. Trimming cost V 0 bases and J 11 bases; bases outside gene matches: 10.

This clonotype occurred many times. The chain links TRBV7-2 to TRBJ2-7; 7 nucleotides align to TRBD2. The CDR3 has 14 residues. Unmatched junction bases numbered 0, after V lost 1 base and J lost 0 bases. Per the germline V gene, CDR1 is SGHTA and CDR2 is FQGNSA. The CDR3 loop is CASSLGTSSYEQYF. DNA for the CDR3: TGTGCCAGCAGCTTAGGGACTAGCTCCTACGAGCAGTACTTC. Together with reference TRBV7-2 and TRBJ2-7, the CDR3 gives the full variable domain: GAGVSQSPSNKVTEKGKDVELRCDPISGHTALYWYRQSLGQGLEFLIYFQGNSAPDKSGLPSDRFSAERTGGSVSTLTIQRTQQEDSAVYLCASSLGTSSYEQYFGPGTRLTVT.

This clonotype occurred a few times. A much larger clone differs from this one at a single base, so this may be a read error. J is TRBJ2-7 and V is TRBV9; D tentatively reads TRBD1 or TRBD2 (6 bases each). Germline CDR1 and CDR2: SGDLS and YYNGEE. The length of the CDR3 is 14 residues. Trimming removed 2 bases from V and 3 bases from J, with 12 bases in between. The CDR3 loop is CASSVRDNGYEQYF. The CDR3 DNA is TGTGCCAGCAGCGTGCGGGACAACGGCTACGAGCAGTACTTC. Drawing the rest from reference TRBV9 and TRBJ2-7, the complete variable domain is DSGVTQTPKHLITATGQRVTLRCSPRSGDLSVYWYQQSLDQGLQFLIQYYNGEERAKGNILERFSAQQFPDLHSELNLSSLELGDSALYFCASSVRDNGYEQYFGPGTRLTVT.

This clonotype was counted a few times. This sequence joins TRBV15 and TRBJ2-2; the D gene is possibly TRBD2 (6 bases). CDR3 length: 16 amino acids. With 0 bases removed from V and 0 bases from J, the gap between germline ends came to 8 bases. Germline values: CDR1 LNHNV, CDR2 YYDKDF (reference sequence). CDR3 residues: CATSRDRESNTGELFF. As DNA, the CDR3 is TGTGCCACCAGCAGAGATCGGGAGTCGAACACCGGGGAGCTGTTTTTT.

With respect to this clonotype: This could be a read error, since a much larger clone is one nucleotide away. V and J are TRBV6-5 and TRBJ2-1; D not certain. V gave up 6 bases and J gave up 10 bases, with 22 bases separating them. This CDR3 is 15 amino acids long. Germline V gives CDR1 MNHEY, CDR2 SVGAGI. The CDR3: CASRPTIPSSYEQFF. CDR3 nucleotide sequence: TGTGCCAGCAGACCAACCATCCCGAGCTCCTACGAGCAGTTCTTC.

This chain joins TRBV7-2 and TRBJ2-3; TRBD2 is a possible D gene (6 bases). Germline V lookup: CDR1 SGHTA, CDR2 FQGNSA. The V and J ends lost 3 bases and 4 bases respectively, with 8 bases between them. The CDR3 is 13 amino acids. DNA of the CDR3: TGTGCCAGCAGCTTTCCGGGGGCAGATACGCAGTATTTT. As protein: CASSFPGADTQYF.

The CDR3 spells CASSRSPGQGGETQYF. The CDR3 nucleotides read TGTGCCAGCAGCCGGAGCCCGGGACAGGGGGGAGAGACCCAGTACTTC. The chain combines TRBV5-5 with TRBJ2-5; 11 bases map to TRBD1. CDR3 length: 16 amino acids. The junction had 9 bases not matched to a gene; V was cut back by 4 bases and J by 4 bases. Germline loops: CDR1 SGHKS, CDR2 YYEKEE (reference sequence).

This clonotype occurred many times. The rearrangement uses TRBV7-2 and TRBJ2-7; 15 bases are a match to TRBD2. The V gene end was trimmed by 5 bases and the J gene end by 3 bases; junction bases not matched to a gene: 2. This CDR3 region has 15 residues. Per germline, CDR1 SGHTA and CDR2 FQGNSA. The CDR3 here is CASSRTSGGDYEQYF. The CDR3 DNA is TGTGCCAGCAGCCGGACTAGCGGGGGGGACTACGAGCAGTACTTC.

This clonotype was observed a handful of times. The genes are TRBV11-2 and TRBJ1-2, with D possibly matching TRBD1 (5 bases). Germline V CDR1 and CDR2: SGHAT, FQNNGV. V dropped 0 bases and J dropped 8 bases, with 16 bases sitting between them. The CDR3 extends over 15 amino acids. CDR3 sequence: CASSLERAGRLGYTF. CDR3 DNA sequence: TGTGCCAGCAGCTTAGAGCGGGCAGGGCGGCTCGGCTACACCTTC.

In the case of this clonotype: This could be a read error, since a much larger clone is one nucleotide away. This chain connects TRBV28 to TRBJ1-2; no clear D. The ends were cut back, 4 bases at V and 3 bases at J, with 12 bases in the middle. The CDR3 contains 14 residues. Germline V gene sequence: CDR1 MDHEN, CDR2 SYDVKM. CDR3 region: CASSWIGRDYGYTF. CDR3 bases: TGTGCCAGCAGTTGGATCGGGAGGGACTATGGCTACACCTTC.

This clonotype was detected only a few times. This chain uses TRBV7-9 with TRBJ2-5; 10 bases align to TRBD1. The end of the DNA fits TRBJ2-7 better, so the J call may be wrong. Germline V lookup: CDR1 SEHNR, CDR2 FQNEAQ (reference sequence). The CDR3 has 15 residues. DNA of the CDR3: TGTGCCAGCAGGTGGGACAGGGGCACTTGCGACGAGCAGTACTTC. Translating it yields CASRWDRGTCDEQYF.

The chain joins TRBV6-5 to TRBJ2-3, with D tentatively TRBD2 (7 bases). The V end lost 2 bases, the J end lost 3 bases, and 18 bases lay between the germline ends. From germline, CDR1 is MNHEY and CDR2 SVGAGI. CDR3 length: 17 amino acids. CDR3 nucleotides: TGTGCCAGCAGTTACGGGGGGGCGGGGGCCGGGACAGATACGCAGTATTTT. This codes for CASSYGGAGAGTDTQYF.

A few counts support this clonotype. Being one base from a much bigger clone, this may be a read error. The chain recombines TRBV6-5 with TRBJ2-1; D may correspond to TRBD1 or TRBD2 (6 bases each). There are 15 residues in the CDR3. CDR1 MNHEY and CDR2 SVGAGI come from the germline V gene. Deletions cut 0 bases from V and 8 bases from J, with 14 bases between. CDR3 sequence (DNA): TGTGCCAGCAGTTACTCAACTAACGGGGGCCATGAGCAGTTCTTC. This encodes CASSYSTNGGHEQFF.

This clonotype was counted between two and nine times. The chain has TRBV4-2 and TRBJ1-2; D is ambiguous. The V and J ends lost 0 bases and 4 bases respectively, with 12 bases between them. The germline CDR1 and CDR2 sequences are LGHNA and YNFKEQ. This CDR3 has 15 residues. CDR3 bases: TGTGCCAGCAGCCAAGATACCCTCGACTCCTATGGCTACACCTTC. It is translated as CASSQDTLDSYGYTF.

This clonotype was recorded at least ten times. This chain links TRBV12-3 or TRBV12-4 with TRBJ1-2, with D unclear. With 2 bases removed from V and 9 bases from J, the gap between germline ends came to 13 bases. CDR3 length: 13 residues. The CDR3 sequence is CASSLYSGESYTF. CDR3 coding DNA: TGTGCCAGCAGTTTATATTCCGGGGAAAGCTACACCTTC.

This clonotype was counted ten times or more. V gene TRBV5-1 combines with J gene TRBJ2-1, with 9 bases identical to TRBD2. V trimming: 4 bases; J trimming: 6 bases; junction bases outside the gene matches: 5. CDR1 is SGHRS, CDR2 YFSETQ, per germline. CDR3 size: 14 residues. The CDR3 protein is CASSRTSASNEQFF. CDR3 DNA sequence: TGCGCCAGCAGCCGGACTAGCGCTTCCAATGAGCAGTTCTTC.

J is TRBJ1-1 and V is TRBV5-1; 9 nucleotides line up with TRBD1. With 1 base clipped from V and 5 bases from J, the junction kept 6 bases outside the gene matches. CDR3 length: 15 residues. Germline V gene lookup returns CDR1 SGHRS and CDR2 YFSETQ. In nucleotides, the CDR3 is TGCGCCAGCAGCTTGACAGGGGGCGGTTATACTGAAGCTTTCTTT. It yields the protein CASSLTGGGYTEAFF.

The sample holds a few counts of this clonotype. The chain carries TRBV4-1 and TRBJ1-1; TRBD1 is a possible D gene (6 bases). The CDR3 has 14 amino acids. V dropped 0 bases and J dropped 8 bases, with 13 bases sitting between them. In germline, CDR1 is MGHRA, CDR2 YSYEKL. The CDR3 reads CASSQDPRQVEAFF. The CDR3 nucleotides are TGCGCCAGCAGCCAAGATCCCCGACAGGTAGAAGCTTTCTTT.

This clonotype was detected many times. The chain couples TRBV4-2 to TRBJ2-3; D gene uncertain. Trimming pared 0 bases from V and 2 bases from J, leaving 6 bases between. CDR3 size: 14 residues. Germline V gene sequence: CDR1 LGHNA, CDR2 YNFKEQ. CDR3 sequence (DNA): TGTGCCAGCAGCCAAGATCTCCTCACAGATACGCAGTATTTT. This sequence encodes CASSQDLLTDTQYF.

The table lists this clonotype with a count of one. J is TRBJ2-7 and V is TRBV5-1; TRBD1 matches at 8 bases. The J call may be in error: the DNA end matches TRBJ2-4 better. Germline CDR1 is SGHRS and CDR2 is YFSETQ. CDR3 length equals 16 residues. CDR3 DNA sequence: TGCGCCAGCAGCTCCAGGGGGCACGGTGACCAAAACATTCAGTACTTC. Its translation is CASSSRGHGDQNIQYF.

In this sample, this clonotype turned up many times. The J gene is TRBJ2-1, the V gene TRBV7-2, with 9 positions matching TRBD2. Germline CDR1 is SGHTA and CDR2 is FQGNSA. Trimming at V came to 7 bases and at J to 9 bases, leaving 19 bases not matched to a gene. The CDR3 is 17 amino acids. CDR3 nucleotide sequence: TGTGCCAGCACCCCTGGGAGTGGCGGGGGGGCCGCTGGTGAGCAGTTCTTC. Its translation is CASTPGSGGGAAGEQFF.

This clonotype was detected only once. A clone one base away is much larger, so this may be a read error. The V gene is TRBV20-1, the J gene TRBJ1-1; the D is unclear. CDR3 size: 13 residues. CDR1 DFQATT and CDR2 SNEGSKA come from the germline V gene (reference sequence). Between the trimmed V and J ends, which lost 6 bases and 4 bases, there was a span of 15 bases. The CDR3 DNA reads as TGCAGTGCCACCCGGCTTACGGGCACTGAAGCTTTCTTT. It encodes CSATRLTGTEAFF.